This T cell receptor (beta chain) was obtained from a study of sequential checkpoint blockade in melanoma. Overall study: Patients were randomized 1:1 to nivolumab-then-ipilimumab or ipilimumab-then-nivolumab first-line. Both treatment sequences were followed by maintenance nivolumab.

This sample's treatment: randomized to nivolumab then ipilimumab (arm A) or the reverse (arm B). No patient had prior DNA-damaging chemotherapy. The CDR3 is 15 amino acids. In germline, CDR1 is LNHDA, CDR2 SQIVND (reference sequence). V trimming: 6 bases; J trimming: 4 bases; junction bases outside the gene matches: 3. This clone was seen more than once but under ten times. The table came from immunoSEQ multiplex PCR; TCRdb's copy has only in-frame clones and leaves some out. This sample has around 18,000 clones, with 55% to 75% found just once. Source: CD8+ T cells sorted from blood (inferred from file names), taken from a patient given nivolumab and ipilimumab in sequence. V is TRBV19 and J is TRBJ2-1, with 13 bases lining up with TRBD2. The TCR was taken from a human donor with melanoma. CDR3 in amino acids: CASSPGLAGYNEQFF. Here the CDR3 DNA reads TGTGCCAGTAGCCCGGGACTAGCGGGATACAATGAGCAGTTCTTC.